These 5 T cell receptor beta chains came from one sample sequenced in a study of early T cells in non-severe SARS-CoV-2 infection. From the 5' RACE reads, TCRdb called clonotypes with MiXCR, one entry per CDR3 protein. The sample consists of 60,000 to 75,000 distinct CDR3 sequences, 12% of them appearing once. Sequencing was performed on whole blood. The receptors shown here come from an adult who was a healthcare worker with PCR-confirmed SARS-CoV-2 infection or an uninfected control (not recorded which).

This clonotype was observed at least ten times. The rearrangement links TRBV2 to TRBJ2-2; D ambiguous. The CDR3 has 14 amino acids. V was cut by 2 bases and J by 3 bases, with 7 bases left in between. Germline V gives CDR1 SNHLY, CDR2 FYNNEI. The chain's CDR3 is CASSENIYTGELFF. The CDR3 region has the DNA TGTGCCAGCAGTGAAAACATTTACACCGGGGAGCTGTTTTTT. Variable domain in full (rest from reference TRBV2 and TRBJ2-2): EPEVTQTPSHQVTQMGQEVILRCVPISNHLYFYWYRQILGQKVEFLVSFYNNEISEKSEIFDDQFSVERPDGSNFTLKIRSTKLEDSAMYFCASSENIYTGELFFGEGSRLTVL.

This clonotype has more than one count but fewer than ten. The chain combines TRBV29-1 with TRBJ2-5, with 8 bases lining up with TRBD1. Germline CDR1 is SQVTM and CDR2 is ANQGSEA. V lost 6 bases to trimming and J lost 5 bases; unmatched junction nucleotides: 8. This CDR3 contains 13 residues. This chain's CDR3 is CSVTGGPLETQYF. The CDR3 bases are TGCAGCGTCACAGGGGGTCCATTGGAGACCCAGTACTTC.

This clonotype came up a few times. V gene TRBV29-1 combines with J gene TRBJ2-2; a weak D match, TRBD2 (5 bases). The CDR3 is made up of 12 amino acids. Between the trimmed V and J ends, which lost 4 bases and 2 bases, there was a span of 5 bases. The V gene's germline CDR1 is SQVTM and CDR2 ANQGSEA. The CDR3 is CSVAGNTGELFF. CDR3 DNA sequence: TGCAGCGTTGCGGGAAACACCGGGGAGCTGTTTTTT.

The chain has TRBV21-1 and TRBJ2-7; whether TRBD1, the table's D call, matches the DNA was not checked. TRBV21-1 constitutes a pseudogene. The CDR3 is made up of 14 amino acids. In DNA, the CDR3 is TGTGCCAGCAGCAAAGGGCGCAAAATCTACGAGCAGTACTTC. Its protein product is CASSKGRKIYEQYF.

V gene TRBV29-1 combines with J gene TRBJ2-3, with D possibly TRBD2 on 5 matching bases. V was pared by 5 bases and J by 5 bases, with 17 bases between. Per the germline V gene, CDR1 is SQVTM and CDR2 is ANQGSEA. This CDR3 contains 14 residues. CDR3 amino acids: CSVLATGKGDTQYF. CDR3 bases: TGCAGCGTTTTGGCGACGGGAAAGGGAGATACGCAGTATTTT.